Presented here are 11 T cell receptor beta chains from one specimen sequenced in a study of cytomegalovirus exposure and HLA in healthy donors. This PCR relied on a set of 60 Vbeta primers and 13 Jbeta primers. The assay was immunoSEQ multiplex PCR, and TCRdb's table has in-frame clones only and misses some. The sample consists of some 85,000 clones, 76% of them appearing once. Sequenced sample: PBMCs. The receptor set was obtained from a man aged 35 to 55 in good health and CMV-seronegative.

The chain links TRBV4-3 to TRBJ2-1, with 8 positions matching TRBD2. This CDR3 is 16 amino acids long. The germline V gene has CDR1 LGHNA and CDR2 YSLEER. Losses at the gene ends were 4 bases for V and 4 bases for J; bases not matched to a gene: 9. In nucleotides, the CDR3 is TGCGCCAGCAGCCCCGGTTTGGCGGGGGGATACAATGAGCAGTTCTTC. This sequence encodes CASSPGLAGGYNEQFF.

The CDR3, as DNA: TGTGCCAGCAGCGTAGGGGGGCAGGTGGATAATTCACCCCTCCACTTT. Amino acids: CASSVGGQVDNSPLHF. The chain joins TRBV9 to TRBJ1-6; perhaps TRBD1 as D (6 bases). This CDR3 is 16 amino acids long. Germline CDR1 is SGDLS and CDR2 is YYNGEE. V shed 0 bases and J shed 5 bases, with 12 bases lying between them.

This chain connects TRBV30 to TRBJ1-3; TRBD1 agrees at 7 bases. The CDR3 length is 13 residues. V gave up 3 bases and J gave up 14 bases; unmatched junction bases: 13. Per germline, CDR1 GTSNPN and CDR2 SVGIG (reference sequence). This CDR3 reads CAWRAPGGEFLYF. DNA of the CDR3: TGTGCCTGGAGAGCCCCAGGGGGAGAATTCTTATATTTT.

This chain links TRBV5-4 with TRBJ2-1; TRBD2 aligns across 9 bases. Germline CDR1 reads SGHNT; CDR2 reads YYREEE (reference sequence). The CDR3 length is 16 residues. With V trimmed by 1 base and J by 5 bases, 7 bases remained unmatched. Written as DNA, the CDR3 is TGTGCCAGCAGCTTGTCCATAGCGGGGGTGAACAATGAGCAGTTCTTC. Residues: CASSLSIAGVNNEQFF.

This clone was detected only a few times. The genes are TRBV14 and TRBJ1-6; no clear D. V was cut by 4 bases and J by 7 bases, with 11 bases left in between. The CDR3 has 14 residues. Germline V lookup: CDR1 SGHDN, CDR2 FVKESK. The chain's CDR3 is CASSRRAGNSPLHF. The CDR3 DNA reads TGTGCCAGCAGCCGGCGCGCCGGGAATTCACCCCTCCACTTT.

This chain links TRBV19 with TRBJ2-7; 9 positions agree with TRBD1. Looked up from germline, CDR1 is LNHDA and CDR2 is SQIVND (reference sequence). The CDR3 is 14 amino acids. V shed 5 bases, J shed 4 bases, and the junction held 6 bases outside the gene matches. CDR3 loop: CASSPGTGSYEQYF. CDR3 sequence (DNA): TGTGCCAGTAGTCCGGGGACAGGGTCGTACGAGCAGTACTTC.

The table lists this clone with a count of one. The rearrangement links TRBV7-6 to TRBJ1-4; D unclear. V shed 5 bases and J shed 2 bases, with 9 bases lying between them. Germline assignment: CDR1 SGHVS and CDR2 FNYEAQ. CDR3 length equals 14 residues. The CDR3 sequence is CASSHSATNEKLFF. The CDR3 nucleotides read TGTGCCAGCAGCCACAGTGCGACTAATGAAAAACTGTTTTTT. Looking up the rest from reference TRBV7-6 and TRBJ1-4 gives the full variable domain: GAGVSQSPRYKVTKRGQDVALRCDPISGHVSLYWYRQALGQGPEFLTYFNYEAQQDKSGLPNDRFSAERPEGSISTLTIQRTEQRDSAMYRCASSHSATNEKLFFGSGTQLSVL.

This sequence joins TRBV27 and TRBJ2-7; TRBD2 matches at 12 bases. V shed 8 bases and J 7 bases; nucleotides not matched to a gene: 6. Germline assignment: CDR1 MNHEY and CDR2 SMNVEV (reference sequence). CDR3 size: 13 residues. CDR3 nucleotides: TGTGCCAGCCATTGGACTAGCGGGGAAGAGCAGTACTTC. It codes for CASHWTSGEEQYF.

J is TRBJ2-2 and V is TRBV19; 10 bases line up with TRBD1. CDR3 size: 14 residues. The germline V gene encodes CDR1 LNHDA and CDR2 SQIVND (reference sequence). Germline trimming cut 9 bases from V and 4 bases from J; bases unmatched to any gene: 5. CDR3 nucleotide sequence: TGTGCCAGCTCACGACAGGGGGCCACCGGGGAGCTGTTTTTT. This gives the protein CASSRQGATGELFF.

The rearrangement uses TRBV4-1 and TRBJ2-1; TRBD2 agrees at 7 bases. Germline V gene lookup returns CDR1 MGHRA and CDR2 YSYEKL. The trim removed 2 bases at V and 0 bases at J, leaving 10 bases unmatched. The CDR3 totals 18 residues. Here the CDR3 reads CASSQRGSGLSSYNEQFF. In DNA, the CDR3 is TGCGCCAGCAGCCAACGGGGTAGCGGGTTGAGCTCCTACAATGAGCAGTTCTTC.

J is TRBJ2-2 and V is TRBV5-1; D is ambiguous. The CDR3 is 14 amino acids. Germline V gene sequence: CDR1 SGHRS, CDR2 YFSETQ. V dropped 3 bases and J dropped 4 bases, with 10 bases sitting between them. The DNA for the CDR3 is TGCGCCAGCAGCTCTCCAGTTACCACCGGGGAGCTGTTTTTT. Translated, it gives CASSSPVTTGELFF. The variable domain in full, with the rest retrieved from reference TRBV5-1 and TRBJ2-2, is KAGVTQTPRYLIKTRGQQVTLSCSPISGHRSVSWYQQTPGQGLQFLFEYFSETQRNKGNFPGRFSGRQFSNSRSEMNVSTLELGDSALYLCASSSPVTTGELFFGEGSRLTVL.